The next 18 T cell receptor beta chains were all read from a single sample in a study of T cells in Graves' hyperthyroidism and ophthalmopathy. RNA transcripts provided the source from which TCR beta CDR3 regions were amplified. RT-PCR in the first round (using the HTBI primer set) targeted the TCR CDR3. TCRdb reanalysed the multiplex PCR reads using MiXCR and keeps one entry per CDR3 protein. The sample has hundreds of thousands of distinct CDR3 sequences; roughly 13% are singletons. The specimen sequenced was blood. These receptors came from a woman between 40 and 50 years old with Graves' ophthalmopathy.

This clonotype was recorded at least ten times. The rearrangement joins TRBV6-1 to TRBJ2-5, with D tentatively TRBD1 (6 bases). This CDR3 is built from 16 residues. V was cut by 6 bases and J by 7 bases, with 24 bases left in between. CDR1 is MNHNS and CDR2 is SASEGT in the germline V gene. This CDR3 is CASRTSLNLEGGTQYF. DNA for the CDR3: TGTGCCAGCAGGACTTCCCTCAACCTCGAAGGGGGGACCCAGTACTTC.

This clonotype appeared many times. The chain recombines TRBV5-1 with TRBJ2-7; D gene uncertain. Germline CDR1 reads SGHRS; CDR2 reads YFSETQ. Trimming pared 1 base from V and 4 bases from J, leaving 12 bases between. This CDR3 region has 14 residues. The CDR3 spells CASSLRPSDYEQYF. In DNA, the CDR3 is TGCGCCAGCAGCTTGCGGCCTTCCGATTACGAGCAGTACTTC.

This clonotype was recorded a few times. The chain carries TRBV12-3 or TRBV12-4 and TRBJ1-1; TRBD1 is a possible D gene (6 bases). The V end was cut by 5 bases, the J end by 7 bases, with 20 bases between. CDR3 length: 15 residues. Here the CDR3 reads CASSPVRGGVGEAFF. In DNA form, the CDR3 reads TGTGCCAGCAGTCCCGTGAGGGGGGGAGTCGGTGAAGCTTTCTTT.

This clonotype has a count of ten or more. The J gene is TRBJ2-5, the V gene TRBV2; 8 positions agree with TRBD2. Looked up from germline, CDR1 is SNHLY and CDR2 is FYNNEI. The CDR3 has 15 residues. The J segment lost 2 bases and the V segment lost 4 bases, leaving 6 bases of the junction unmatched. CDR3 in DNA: TGTGCCAGCAGTGCAGCGGGAGCCTATCAAGAGACCCAGTACTTC. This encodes CASSAAGAYQETQYF.

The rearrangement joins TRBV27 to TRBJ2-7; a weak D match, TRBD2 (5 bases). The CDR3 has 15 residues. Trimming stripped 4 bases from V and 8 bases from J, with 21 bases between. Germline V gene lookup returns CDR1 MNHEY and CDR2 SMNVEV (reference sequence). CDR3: CASSSPLAWGFQQYF. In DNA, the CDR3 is TGTGCCAGCAGTTCACCCCTAGCATGGGGTTTCCAGCAGTACTTC.

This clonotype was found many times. This CDR3 is CATSISGELFF. The CDR3, as DNA: TGTGCCACCAGTATTAGCGGGGAGCTGTTTTTT. The rearrangement links TRBV24-1 to TRBJ2-2; D ambiguous. Germline assignment: CDR1 KGHDR and CDR2 SFDVKD. The V end lost 6 bases, the J end lost 7 bases, and 5 bases lay between the germline ends. The CDR3 has 11 amino acids.

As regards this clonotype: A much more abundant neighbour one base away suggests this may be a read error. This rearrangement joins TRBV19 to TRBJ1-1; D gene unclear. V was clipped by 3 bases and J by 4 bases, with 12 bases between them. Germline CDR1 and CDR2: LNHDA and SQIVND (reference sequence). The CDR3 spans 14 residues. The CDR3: CASSILQWATEAFF. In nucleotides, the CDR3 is TGTGCCAGTAGTATCCTTCAATGGGCCACTGAAGCTTTCTTT.

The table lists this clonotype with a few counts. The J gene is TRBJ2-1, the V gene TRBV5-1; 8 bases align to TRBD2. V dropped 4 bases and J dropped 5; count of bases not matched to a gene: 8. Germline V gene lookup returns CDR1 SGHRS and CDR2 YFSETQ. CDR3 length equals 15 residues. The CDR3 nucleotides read TGCGCCAGCAGCCCCATCGGGGGGGGGAACAATGAGCAGTTCTTC. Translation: CASSPIGGGNNEQFF.

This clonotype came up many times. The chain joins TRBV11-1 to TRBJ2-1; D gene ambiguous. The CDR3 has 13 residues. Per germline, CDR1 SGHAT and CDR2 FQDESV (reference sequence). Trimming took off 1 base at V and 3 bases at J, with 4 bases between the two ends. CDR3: CASSLGDYNEQFF. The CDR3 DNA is TGTGCCAGCAGCTTAGGGGACTACAATGAGCAGTTCTTC.

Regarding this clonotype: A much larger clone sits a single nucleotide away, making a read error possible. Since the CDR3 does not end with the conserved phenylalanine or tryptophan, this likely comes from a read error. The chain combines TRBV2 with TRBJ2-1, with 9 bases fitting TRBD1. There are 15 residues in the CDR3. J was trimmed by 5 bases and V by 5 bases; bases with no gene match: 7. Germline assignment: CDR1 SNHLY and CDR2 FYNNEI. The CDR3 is CASSYATGGNNEQFL. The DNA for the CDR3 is TGTGCCAGCAGTTATGCGACAGGGGGAAACAATGAGCAGTTCCTC.

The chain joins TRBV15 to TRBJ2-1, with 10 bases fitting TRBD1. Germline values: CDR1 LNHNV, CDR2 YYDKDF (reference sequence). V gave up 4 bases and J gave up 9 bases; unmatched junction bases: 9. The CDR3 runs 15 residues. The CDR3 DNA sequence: TGTGCCACCAGCACCAGGACAGGGGGTGGGAGTGAGCAGTTCTTC. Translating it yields CATSTRTGGGSEQFF.

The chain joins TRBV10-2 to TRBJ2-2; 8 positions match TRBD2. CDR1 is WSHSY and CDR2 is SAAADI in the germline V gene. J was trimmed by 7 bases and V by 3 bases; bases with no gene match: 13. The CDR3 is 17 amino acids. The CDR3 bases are TGCGCCAGCAGTGATAAGACGACTAGCGCGAGATTCGGGGAGCTGTTTTTT. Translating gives CASSDKTTSARFGELFF.

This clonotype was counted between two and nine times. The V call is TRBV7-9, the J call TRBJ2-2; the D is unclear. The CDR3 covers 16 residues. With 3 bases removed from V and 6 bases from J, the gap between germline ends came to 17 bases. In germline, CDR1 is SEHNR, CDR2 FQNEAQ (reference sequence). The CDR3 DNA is TGTGCCAGCAGCTTGGTGACTCCCCGGATATCCGGGGAGCTGTTTTTT. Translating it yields CASSLVTPRISGELFF.

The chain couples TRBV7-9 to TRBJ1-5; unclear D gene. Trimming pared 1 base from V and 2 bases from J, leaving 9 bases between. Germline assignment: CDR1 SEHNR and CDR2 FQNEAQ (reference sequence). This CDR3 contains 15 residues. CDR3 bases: TGTGCCAGCAGCTTAGGAAGCCAGGGCAATCAGCCCCAGCATTTT. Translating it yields CASSLGSQGNQPQHF.

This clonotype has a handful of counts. The CDR3 DNA reads TGTGCCAGCAGTGACTCGCCGGGGACTTATAATTCACCCCTCCACTTT. Translated, it gives CASSDSPGTYNSPLHF. The chain joins TRBV6-4 to TRBJ1-6; maybe TRBD1 (5 bases). The V end was cut by 0 bases, the J end by 4 bases, with 10 bases between. The CDR3 is 16 amino acids. Germline CDR1 MRHNA, CDR2 SNTAGT.

Here the CDR3 reads CASSQRWAQGGYEQFF. CDR3 bases: TGCGCCAGCAGCCAACGCTGGGCCCAGGGGGGCTATGAGCAGTTCTTC. The rearrangement joins TRBV4-1 to TRBJ2-1; the D gene is possibly TRBD1 (7 bases). The CDR3 totals 16 residues. Germline V gene sequence: CDR1 MGHRA, CDR2 YSYEKL. V was clipped by 2 bases and J by 8 bases, with 19 bases between them.

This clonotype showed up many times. CDR3 loop: CASSYASDRGYTF. CDR3 nucleotide sequence: TGTGCCAGCAGTTACGCCTCCGACAGGGGCTACACCTTC. The chain carries TRBV6-1 and TRBJ1-2, with a possible D match to TRBD1 (6 bases). Germline CDR1 reads MNHNS; CDR2 reads SASEGT. The CDR3 spans 13 residues. V gave up 5 bases and J gave up 8 bases, with 15 bases separating them.

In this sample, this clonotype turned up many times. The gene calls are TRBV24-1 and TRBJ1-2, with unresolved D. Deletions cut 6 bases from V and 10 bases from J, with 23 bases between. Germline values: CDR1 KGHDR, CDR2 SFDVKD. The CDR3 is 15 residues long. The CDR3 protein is CATSPAGEAISVYTF. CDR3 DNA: TGTGCCACCAGTCCGGCAGGCGAAGCGATTTCGGTCTACACCTTC.